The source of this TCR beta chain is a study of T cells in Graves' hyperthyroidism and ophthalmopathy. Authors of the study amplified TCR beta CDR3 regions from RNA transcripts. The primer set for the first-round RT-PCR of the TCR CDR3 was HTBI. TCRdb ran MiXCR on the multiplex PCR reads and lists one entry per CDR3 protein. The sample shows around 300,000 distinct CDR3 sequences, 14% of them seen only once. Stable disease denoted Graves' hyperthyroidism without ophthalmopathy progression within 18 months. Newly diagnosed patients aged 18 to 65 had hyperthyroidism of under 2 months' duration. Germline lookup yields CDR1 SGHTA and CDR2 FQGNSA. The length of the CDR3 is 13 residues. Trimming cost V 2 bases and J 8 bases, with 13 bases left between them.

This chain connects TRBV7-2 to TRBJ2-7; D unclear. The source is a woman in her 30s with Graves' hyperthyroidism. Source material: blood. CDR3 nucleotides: TGTGCCAGCAGCTTATCTCTTCGCGCGCAGCAGTACTTC. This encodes CASSLSLRAQQYF.